This T cell receptor beta chain was retrieved from a study of Graves' ophthalmopathy and Graves' hyperthyroidism. General observations from the study: Ophthalmopathy could be told apart from stable hyperthyroidism by a 13-signature model (about 88% sensitivity, about 80% specificity).

This clonotype showed up many times. Its antigen is still unknown. As the template, RNA transcripts were used to amplify TCR beta CDR3 regions. HTBI primers served in a first-round RT-PCR, which a second-round multiplex PCR followed. Each CDR3 protein gets one entry after TCRdb re-called the multiplex PCR reads with MiXCR. This sample yields 580,000 or so distinct CDR3 sequences, of which approximately 37% are seen a single time; around 4.6% belongs to the top ten. No donor had other autoimmune disease, uncontrolled infection, pregnancy or lactation. Establishment of the diagnosis relied upon clinical symptoms, serum thyroxine, TRAb, thyroid ultrasound and orbital computed tomography. This CDR3 region has 14 residues. Germline V gene lookup returns CDR1 SGHTS and CDR2 YDEGEE. V was trimmed by 4 bases and J by 1 base, leaving 11 bases between them.

The sequenced sample was peripheral blood or thyroid tissue (not recorded which). This TCR was sampled from an adult man with Graves' hyperthyroidism. The J gene is TRBJ2-5, the V gene TRBV5-8, with a possible D match to TRBD1 (6 bases). The CDR3 DNA is TGTGCCAGCAGCCTATGGACAGCCCAAGAGACCCAGTACTTC. Residues: CASSLWTAQETQYF.